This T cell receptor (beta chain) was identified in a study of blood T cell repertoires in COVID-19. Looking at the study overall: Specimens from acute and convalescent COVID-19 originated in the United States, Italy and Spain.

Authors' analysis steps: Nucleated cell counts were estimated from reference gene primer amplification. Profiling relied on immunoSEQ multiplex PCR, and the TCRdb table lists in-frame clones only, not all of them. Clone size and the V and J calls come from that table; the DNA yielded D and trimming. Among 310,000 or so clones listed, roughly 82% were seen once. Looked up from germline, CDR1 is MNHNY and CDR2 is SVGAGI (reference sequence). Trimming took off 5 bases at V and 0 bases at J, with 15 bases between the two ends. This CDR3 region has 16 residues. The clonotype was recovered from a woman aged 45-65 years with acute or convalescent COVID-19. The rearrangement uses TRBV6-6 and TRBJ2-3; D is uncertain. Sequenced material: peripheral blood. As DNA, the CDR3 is TGTGCCAGCAGTCCCAATACCCTAACTAGCACAGATACGCAGTATTTT. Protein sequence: CASSPNTLTSTDTQYF.